This T cell receptor beta chain originates from a study of T-cell reconstitution after alpha-beta-depleted transplantation in children. V lost 2 bases, J lost 3 bases, and 14 bases lay in between. The germline V gene encodes CDR1 MGHRA and CDR2 YSYEKL. This CDR3 region has 16 residues. The study, taken as a whole, reports: The high TCRbeta diversity at day 60 in some patients came from surviving recipient T cells and thymic progenitors. Newly generated T cells supplied most T-cell counts and diversity one year post-transplant. Expanded graft clones numbering several hundred reportedly gave rise to alpha-beta T cells about two months after transplant.

The TCRbeta library was prepared with unique molecular identifiers. Via MiXCR, TCRdb re-called the PCR reads, giving one row per CDR3 protein. The sample yields about 240,000 distinct CDR3 sequences, roughly a quarter seen once. Many counts were recorded for this clonotype. Its specificity is not known. The chain joins TRBV4-1 to TRBJ1-5, with D possibly TRBD1 on 5 matching bases. The TCR originated in a girl aged 2-10 years with Fanconi anemia, due to receive a stem cell transplant. Sample: PBMCs, taken before TCRalphabeta/CD19-depleted stem cell transplant. The CDR3 loop reads CASSQFGRVDNQPQHF. The CDR3 coding sequence is TGCGCCAGCAGCCAATTTGGCAGGGTTGACAATCAGCCCCAGCATTTT.